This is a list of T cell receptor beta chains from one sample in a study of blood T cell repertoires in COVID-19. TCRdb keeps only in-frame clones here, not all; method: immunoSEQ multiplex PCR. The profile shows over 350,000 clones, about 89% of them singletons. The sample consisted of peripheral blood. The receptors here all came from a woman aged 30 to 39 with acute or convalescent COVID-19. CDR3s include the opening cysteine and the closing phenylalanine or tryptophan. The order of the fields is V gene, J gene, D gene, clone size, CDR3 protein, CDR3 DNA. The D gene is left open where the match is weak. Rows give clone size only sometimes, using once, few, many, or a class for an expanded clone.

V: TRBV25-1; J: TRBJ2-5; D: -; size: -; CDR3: CASRDPVQAETQYF; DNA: TGTGCCAGCAGAGATCCGGTGCAGGCGGAGACCCAGTACTTC
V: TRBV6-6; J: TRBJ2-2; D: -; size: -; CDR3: CASSRTDNGELFF; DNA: TGTGCCAGCAGCCGGACAGATAACGGGGAGCTGTTTTTT
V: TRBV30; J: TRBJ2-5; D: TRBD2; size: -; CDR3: CAWSPNGVSGGTWETQYF; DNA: TGTGCCTGGAGTCCCAACGGGGTTAGCGGGGGGACTTGGGAGACCCAGTACTTC
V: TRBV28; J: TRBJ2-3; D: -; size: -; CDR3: CASSPPYGGSTDTQYF; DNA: TGTGCCAGCAGTCCACCCTATGGCGGTAGCACAGATACGCAGTATTTT
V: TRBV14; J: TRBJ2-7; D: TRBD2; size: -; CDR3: CASSPRTSASSYEQYF; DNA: TGTGCCAGCAGCCCTAGGACTAGCGCAAGCTCCTACGAGCAGTACTTC
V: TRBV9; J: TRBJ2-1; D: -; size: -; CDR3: CASSVGGNNEQFF; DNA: TGTGCCAGCAGCGTAGGCGGGAACAATGAGCAGTTCTTC
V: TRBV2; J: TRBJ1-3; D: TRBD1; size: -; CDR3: CARGTVSGNTIYF; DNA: TGTGCCAGGGGGACAGTCTCTGGAAACACCATATATTTT
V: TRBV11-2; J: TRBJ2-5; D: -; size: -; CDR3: CASSFGSGRETQYF; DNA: -
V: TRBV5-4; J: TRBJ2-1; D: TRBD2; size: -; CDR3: CASSLVSGGWNEQFF; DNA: TGTGCCAGCAGCTTGGTCAGCGGGGGGTGGAATGAGCAGTTCTTC
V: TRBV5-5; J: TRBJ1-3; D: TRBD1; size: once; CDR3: CASSLVGTGGSGNTIYF; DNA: TGTGCCAGCAGCTTGGTCGGGACAGGGGGCTCTGGAAACACCATATATTTT
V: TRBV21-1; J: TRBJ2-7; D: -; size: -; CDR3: CASSKGHPETYEQYF; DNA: TGTGCCAGCAGCAAGGGACACCCCGAGACCTACGAGCAGTACTTC
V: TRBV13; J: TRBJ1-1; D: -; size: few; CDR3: CASSKGANTEAFF; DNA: TGTGCCAGCAGCAAAGGGGCGAACACTGAAGCTTTCTTT
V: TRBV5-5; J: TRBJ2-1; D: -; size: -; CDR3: CASSPIRGNEQFF; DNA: TGTGCCAGCAGCCCAATTCGGGGTAATGAGCAGTTCTTC
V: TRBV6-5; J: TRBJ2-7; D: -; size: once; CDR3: CASMQGYEQYF; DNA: TGTGCCAGCATGCAGGGCTACGAGCAGTACTTC
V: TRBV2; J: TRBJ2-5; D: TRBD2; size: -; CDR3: CASSDGLAGAQETQYF; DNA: TGTGCCAGCAGTGATGGACTAGCGGGGGCCCAAGAGACCCAGTACTTC
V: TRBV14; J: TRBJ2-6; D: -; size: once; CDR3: CASSLPRSSPGANVLTF; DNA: TGTGCCAGCAGCCTTCCCCGGTCGTCCCCTGGGGCCAACGTCCTGACTTTC
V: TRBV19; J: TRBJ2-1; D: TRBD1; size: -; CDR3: CASSRDRGDNEQFF; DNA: TGTGCCAGTAGTAGGGACAGGGGAGACAATGAGCAGTTCTTC
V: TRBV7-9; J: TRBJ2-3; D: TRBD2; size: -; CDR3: CASSLDDLAASTDTQYF; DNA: TGTGCCAGCAGCTTAGACGATCTAGCGGCGAGCACAGATACGCAGTATTTT
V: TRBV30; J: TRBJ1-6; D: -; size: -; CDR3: CAWGRGSDNSPLHF; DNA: TGTGCCTGGGGCCGCGGGTCGGATAATTCACCCCTCCACTTT
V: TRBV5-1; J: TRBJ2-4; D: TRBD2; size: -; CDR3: CASSPLGGVRAKNIQYF; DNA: TGCGCCAGCAGTCCTCTGGGAGGGGTGAGGGCCAAAAACATTCAGTACTTC
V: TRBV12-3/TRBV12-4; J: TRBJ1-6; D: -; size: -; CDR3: CASSLSTAQSLHF; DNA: TGTGCCAGCAGTTTATCTACAGCTCAATCCCTCCACTTT
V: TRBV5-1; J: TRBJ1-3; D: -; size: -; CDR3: CASSLALRSSGNTIYF; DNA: TGCGCCAGCAGCTTGGCCCTCCGTAGCTCTGGAAACACCATATATTTT
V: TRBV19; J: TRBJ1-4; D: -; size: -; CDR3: CASSLRTETYEKLFF; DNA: TGTGCCAGTAGTCTACGGACAGAAACCTATGAAAAACTGTTTTTT
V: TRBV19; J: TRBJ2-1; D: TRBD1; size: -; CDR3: CASKQGSGNNEQFF; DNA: TGTGCCAGCAAACAGGGGAGCGGAAACAATGAGCAGTTCTTC
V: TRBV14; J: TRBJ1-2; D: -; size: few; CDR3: CASSQVRGAPYGYTF; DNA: TGTGCCAGCAGCCAAGTGCGGGGGGCACCCTATGGCTACACCTTC
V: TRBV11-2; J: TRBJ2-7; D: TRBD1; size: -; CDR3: CASREDRGLFDEQYF; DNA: TGTGCCAGCAGAGAGGACAGGGGGCTTTTTGACGAGCAGTACTTC
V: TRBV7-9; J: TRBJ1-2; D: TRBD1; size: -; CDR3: CASSPTGEVGYTF; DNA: TGTGCCAGCAGCCCCACAGGGGAAGTGGGCTACACCTTC
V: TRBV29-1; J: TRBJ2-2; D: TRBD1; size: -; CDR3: CSVDDRGTGELFF; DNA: TGCAGCGTGGATGACAGGGGGACCGGGGAGCTGTTTTTT
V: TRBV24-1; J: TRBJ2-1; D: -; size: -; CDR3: CATQDLNNEQFF; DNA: TGTGCCACCCAAGACTTAAACAATGAGCAGTTCTTC